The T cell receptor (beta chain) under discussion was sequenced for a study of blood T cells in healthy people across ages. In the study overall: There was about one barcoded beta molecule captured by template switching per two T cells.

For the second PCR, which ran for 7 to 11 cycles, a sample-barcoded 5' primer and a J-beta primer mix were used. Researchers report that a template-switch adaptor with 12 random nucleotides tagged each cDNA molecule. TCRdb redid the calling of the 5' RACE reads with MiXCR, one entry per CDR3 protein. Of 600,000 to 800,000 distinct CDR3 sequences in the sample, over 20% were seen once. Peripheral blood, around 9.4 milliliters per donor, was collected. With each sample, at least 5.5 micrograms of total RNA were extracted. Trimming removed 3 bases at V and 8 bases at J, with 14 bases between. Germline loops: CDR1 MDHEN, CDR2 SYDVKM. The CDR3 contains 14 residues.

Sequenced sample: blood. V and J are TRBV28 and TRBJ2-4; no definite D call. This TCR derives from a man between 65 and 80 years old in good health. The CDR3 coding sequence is TGTGCCAGCAGTTTCTTGCCCAGGTCAGACATTCAGTACTTC. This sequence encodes CASSFLPRSDIQYF.